The rows below give T cell receptor beta chains drawn from one sample of a study of identical twins. Each CDR3 protein is one row after TCRdb ran MiXCR on the 5' RACE reads. The sample lists under 900,000 distinct CDR3 sequences; 15% to 20% were seen once. These same records also appear under a second study, on T cells expressing NK-cell markers.

Sequenced: PBMCs. The origin of the receptors is a woman aged 18-29 years in good health. The CDR3 runs from the conserved cysteine through the conserved F or W. D genes are given only for firm matches. A clone size is listed for some rows: how often the clone was seen (once, few, many), or a class if it is expanded.

j_call: TRBJ2-5; clone_size: few; v_call: TRBV11-2; d_call: TRBD1; cdr3_aa: CASSPGQGRGNQETQYF; cdr3_nt: TGTGCCAGCAGCCCGGGACAGGGAAGGGGGAACCAAGAGACCCAGTACTTC
j_call: TRBJ2-1; clone_size: NA; v_call: TRBV12-3/TRBV12-4; d_call: NA; cdr3_aa: CASSLGLTSYEQFF; cdr3_nt: TGTGCCAGCAGTTTGGGATTAACTTCATATGAGCAGTTCTTC
j_call: TRBJ1-2; clone_size: NA; v_call: TRBV24-1; d_call: NA; cdr3_aa: CATSDPMSGYTF; cdr3_nt: TGTGCCACCAGTGATCCGATGAGTGGCTACACCTTC
j_call: TRBJ2-7; clone_size: NA; v_call: TRBV28; d_call: NA; cdr3_aa: CASSHTHEQYF; cdr3_nt: TGTGCCAGCAGTCATACCCACGAGCAGTACTTC
j_call: TRBJ2-3; clone_size: NA; v_call: TRBV11-2; d_call: TRBD1; cdr3_aa: CASSLGAGQGTDTQYF; cdr3_nt: TGTGCCAGCAGCTTAGGGGCAGGACAGGGAACGGATACGCAGTATTTT
j_call: TRBJ2-3; clone_size: NA; v_call: TRBV20-1; d_call: TRBD2; cdr3_aa: CSAVRRLAGGRAQYF; cdr3_nt: TGCAGTGCCGTACGTCGACTAGCGGGAGGGAGGGCGCAGTATTTT
j_call: TRBJ2-1; clone_size: NA; v_call: TRBV7-8; d_call: NA; cdr3_aa: CASSLTAIGTGNEQFF; cdr3_nt: TGTGCCAGCAGCTTAACAGCGATCGGTACCGGGAATGAGCAGTTCTTC
j_call: TRBJ1-1; clone_size: NA; v_call: TRBV27; d_call: NA; cdr3_aa: CASSEGPSVNTEAFF; cdr3_nt: TGTGCCAGCAGTGAGGGACCAAGCGTGAACACTGAAGCTTTCTTT
j_call: TRBJ2-1; clone_size: few; v_call: TRBV20-1; d_call: NA; cdr3_aa: CSARRLETEQFF; cdr3_nt: TGCAGTGCTAGAAGGCTAGAGACTGAGCAGTTCTTC
j_call: TRBJ2-5; clone_size: few; v_call: TRBV5-1; d_call: NA; cdr3_aa: CASSLEGGRETQYF; cdr3_nt: TGCGCCAGCAGCTTGGAAGGGGGAAGGGAGACCCAGTACTTC
j_call: TRBJ2-7; clone_size: few; v_call: TRBV12-5; d_call: NA; cdr3_aa: CASGFRYSYEQYF; cdr3_nt: TGTGCTAGTGGATTCCGCTACTCCTACGAGCAGTACTTC
j_call: TRBJ1-1; clone_size: few; v_call: TRBV5-1; d_call: NA; cdr3_aa: CASSLGGAGSTEAFF; cdr3_nt: TGCGCCAGCAGCTTGGGGGGTGCAGGGAGCACTGAAGCTTTCTTT
j_call: TRBJ1-1; clone_size: few; v_call: TRBV10-2; d_call: TRBD1; cdr3_aa: CASSPDRVVEAFF; cdr3_nt: TGCGCCAGCAGTCCGGACAGGGTAGTCGAAGCTTTCTTT
j_call: TRBJ1-4; clone_size: NA; v_call: TRBV5-1; d_call: NA; cdr3_aa: CASSHPSDSPRSEKLFF; cdr3_nt: TGCGCCAGCAGCCACCCCTCGGACAGTCCTCGATCGGAAAAACTGTTTTTT
j_call: TRBJ1-1; clone_size: NA; v_call: TRBV25-1; d_call: TRBD1; cdr3_aa: CASSEFSGTESEAFF; cdr3_nt: TGTGCCAGCAGTGAATTTTCCGGGACAGAATCTGAAGCTTTCTTT
j_call: TRBJ2-5; clone_size: many; v_call: TRBV7-2; d_call: TRBD2; cdr3_aa: CASSSRGGETQYF; cdr3_nt: TGTGCCAGCAGCTCTAGGGGAGGGGAGACCCAGTACTTC
j_call: TRBJ2-1; clone_size: few; v_call: TRBV6-2/TRBV6-3; d_call: TRBD2; cdr3_aa: CASLREVGRAGEQFF; cdr3_nt: TGTGCCAGCCTCCGTGAGGTCGGGAGGGCGGGGGAGCAGTTCTTC
j_call: TRBJ2-3; clone_size: NA; v_call: TRBV10-3; d_call: TRBD2; cdr3_aa: CAISGGQLAGGDTQYF; cdr3_nt: TGTGCCATCAGTGGTGGTCAACTAGCGGGAGGAGATACGCAGTATTTT
j_call: TRBJ2-4; clone_size: few; v_call: TRBV20-1; d_call: NA; cdr3_aa: CSASHSGLKNIQYF; cdr3_nt: TGCAGTGCTTCCCATAGCGGCCTCAAAAACATTCAGTACTTC
j_call: TRBJ1-5; clone_size: few; v_call: TRBV6-1; d_call: NA; cdr3_aa: CASSDTGFPNQPQHF; cdr3_nt: TGTGCCAGCAGTGATACGGGGTTCCCTAATCAGCCCCAGCATTTT
j_call: TRBJ2-1; clone_size: few; v_call: TRBV20-1; d_call: NA; cdr3_aa: CSARDVRDSYNEQFF; cdr3_nt: TGCAGTGCTAGAGATGTCCGGGACTCCTACAATGAGCAGTTCTTC
j_call: TRBJ2-7; clone_size: once; v_call: TRBV5-1; d_call: NA; cdr3_aa: CASSLGRAFRTNEQYF; cdr3_nt: TGCGCCAGCAGCTTGGGGCGGGCATTCCGGACGAACGAGCAGTACTTC
j_call: TRBJ2-3; clone_size: NA; v_call: TRBV25-1; d_call: TRBD2; cdr3_aa: CASSLHGGGADTQYF; cdr3_nt: TGTGCCAGCAGCCTCCACGGCGGGGGGGCGGATACGCAGTATTTT
j_call: TRBJ2-5; clone_size: few; v_call: TRBV7-2; d_call: TRBD1; cdr3_aa: CASSFRQGEQETQYF; cdr3_nt: TGTGCCAGCAGCTTTCGTCAGGGGGAACAAGAGACCCAGTACTTC
j_call: TRBJ2-7; clone_size: NA; v_call: TRBV5-1; d_call: NA; cdr3_aa: CASSLGVGTFQSYEQYF; cdr3_nt: TGCGCCAGCAGCTTGGGAGTGGGGACTTTCCAATCCTACGAGCAGTACTTC
j_call: TRBJ2-2; clone_size: NA; v_call: TRBV12-5; d_call: NA; cdr3_aa: CASGFGTPGELFF; cdr3_nt: TGTGCTAGTGGTTTCGGGACCCCCGGGGAGCTGTTTTTT
j_call: TRBJ2-7; clone_size: NA; v_call: TRBV5-1; d_call: TRBD2; cdr3_aa: CASSVTSGATYEQYF; cdr3_nt: TGCGCCAGCAGCGTGACTAGCGGGGCCACCTACGAGCAGTACTTC
j_call: TRBJ2-1; clone_size: few; v_call: TRBV9; d_call: NA; cdr3_aa: CASSVTRRNNEQFF; cdr3_nt: TGTGCCAGCAGCGTCACAAGGAGAAACAATGAGCAGTTCTTC
j_call: TRBJ1-5; clone_size: few; v_call: TRBV12-3/TRBV12-4; d_call: NA; cdr3_aa: CASSPQVGQPQHF; cdr3_nt: TGTGCCAGCAGTCCACAGGTCGGACAGCCCCAGCATTTT
j_call: TRBJ2-1; clone_size: once; v_call: TRBV20-1; d_call: NA; cdr3_aa: CSARDLLNTNEKFF; cdr3_nt: TGCAGTGCTAGAGATCTGTTAAATACTAATGAGAAGTTCTTC
j_call: TRBJ1-2; clone_size: few; v_call: TRBV18; d_call: NA; cdr3_aa: CASSPDGGGYTF; cdr3_nt: TGTGCCAGCTCACCGGACGGAGGTGGCTACACCTTC
j_call: TRBJ1-1; clone_size: NA; v_call: TRBV20-1; d_call: NA; cdr3_aa: CSASRGVTEAFF; cdr3_nt: TGCAGTGCTAGCCGAGGGGTCACTGAAGCTTTCTTT
j_call: TRBJ1-2; clone_size: NA; v_call: TRBV12-3/TRBV12-4; d_call: NA; cdr3_aa: CASSPRDINYGYTF; cdr3_nt: TGTGCCAGCAGTCCCCGGGACATTAACTATGGCTACACCTTC
j_call: TRBJ2-2; clone_size: NA; v_call: TRBV7-2; d_call: TRBD2; cdr3_aa: CASIKGTSGSTGELFF; cdr3_nt: TGTGCCAGCATCAAGGGGACTAGCGGGAGCACCGGGGAGCTGTTTTTT
j_call: TRBJ2-3; clone_size: NA; v_call: TRBV20-1; d_call: NA; cdr3_aa: CSGVGRADTQYF; cdr3_nt: TGCAGTGGGGTTGGGCGCGCAGATACGCAGTATTTT
j_call: TRBJ2-3; clone_size: few; v_call: TRBV5-1; d_call: NA; cdr3_aa: CASRGWGFTDTQYF; cdr3_nt: TGCGCCAGCAGAGGGTGGGGTTTTACAGATACGCAGTATTTT
j_call: TRBJ1-1; clone_size: many; v_call: TRBV2; d_call: NA; cdr3_aa: CASSADGNTEAFF; cdr3_nt: TGTGCCAGCAGTGCGGACGGCAACACTGAAGCTTTCTTT
j_call: TRBJ1-1; clone_size: NA; v_call: TRBV6-1; d_call: NA; cdr3_aa: CASSDTLNTEAFF; cdr3_nt: TGTGCCAGCAGTGACACTTTGAACACTGAAGCTTTCTTT
j_call: TRBJ2-1; clone_size: few; v_call: TRBV4-2; d_call: TRBD2; cdr3_aa: CASSQDGSGGTYNEQFF; cdr3_nt: TGTGCCAGCAGCCAAGATGGTAGCGGGGGAACCTACAATGAGCAGTTCTTC
j_call: TRBJ2-3; clone_size: few; v_call: TRBV20-1; d_call: TRBD2; cdr3_aa: CSGNSLAGGSRRSGTQYF; cdr3_nt: TGCAGTGGTAACTCTCTAGCGGGAGGGTCCAGAAGGTCGGGTACGCAGTATTTT
j_call: TRBJ2-1; clone_size: NA; v_call: TRBV5-1; d_call: TRBD2; cdr3_aa: CASSETSGIQAYNEQFF; cdr3_nt: TGCGCCAGCAGCGAAACTAGCGGGATACAGGCCTACAATGAGCAGTTCTTC
j_call: TRBJ1-2; clone_size: NA; v_call: TRBV18; d_call: TRBD1; cdr3_aa: CASSPSTGRSRNYGYTF; cdr3_nt: TGTGCCAGCTCACCATCGACAGGGAGGTCGCGGAACTATGGCTACACCTTC
j_call: TRBJ1-1; clone_size: NA; v_call: TRBV7-2; d_call: TRBD1; cdr3_aa: CASSLGDRGGTEAFF; cdr3_nt: TGTGCCAGCAGCTTAGGGGACAGGGGGGGGACTGAAGCTTTCTTT
j_call: TRBJ2-5; clone_size: NA; v_call: TRBV18; d_call: TRBD2; cdr3_aa: CASSPRSGGHLEETQYF; cdr3_nt: TGTGCCAGCTCACCACGAAGCGGGGGGCACCTGGAAGAGACCCAGTACTTC
j_call: TRBJ2-6; clone_size: NA; v_call: TRBV7-9; d_call: NA; cdr3_aa: CASSLQMVGANVLTF; cdr3_nt: TGTGCCAGCAGCTTACAGATGGTAGGGGCCAACGTCCTGACTTTC
j_call: TRBJ2-3; clone_size: few; v_call: TRBV11-2; d_call: NA; cdr3_aa: CASSFSEADTQYF; cdr3_nt: TGTGCCAGCAGCTTCTCCGAGGCAGATACGCAGTATTTT
j_call: TRBJ1-1; clone_size: NA; v_call: TRBV2; d_call: NA; cdr3_aa: CASEGYTEAFF; cdr3_nt: TGTGCCAGTGAGGGATACACTGAAGCTTTCTTT
j_call: TRBJ1-6; clone_size: NA; v_call: TRBV5-5; d_call: NA; cdr3_aa: CASSLARGKGSPLHF; cdr3_nt: TGTGCCAGCAGCTTGGCCCGGGGAAAGGGTTCACCCCTCCACTTT
j_call: TRBJ2-3; clone_size: few; v_call: TRBV27; d_call: TRBD2; cdr3_aa: CASNSLGTRADTQYF; cdr3_nt: TGTGCCAGCAATTCCCTCGGGACTAGAGCCGATACGCAGTATTTT
j_call: TRBJ2-3; clone_size: few; v_call: TRBV5-1; d_call: NA; cdr3_aa: CASCQNTDTQYF; cdr3_nt: TGCGCCAGTTGCCAAAACACAGATACGCAGTATTTT
j_call: TRBJ2-7; clone_size: NA; v_call: TRBV7-9; d_call: TRBD1; cdr3_aa: CASSGSGTGRYEQYF; cdr3_nt: TGTGCCAGCAGCGGCTCCGGGACAGGGCGTTACGAGCAGTACTTC
j_call: TRBJ2-1; clone_size: many; v_call: TRBV20-1; d_call: NA; cdr3_aa: CSAGPYNEQFF; cdr3_nt: TGCAGTGCTGGACCCTACAATGAGCAGTTCTTC
j_call: TRBJ1-6; clone_size: NA; v_call: TRBV4-3; d_call: NA; cdr3_aa: CASSPQPGWANSPLHF; cdr3_nt: TGCGCCAGCAGCCCCCAGCCTGGTTGGGCGAATTCACCCCTCCACTTT
j_call: TRBJ2-3; clone_size: few; v_call: TRBV29-1; d_call: TRBD1; cdr3_aa: CSVEPLGTGTQYF; cdr3_nt: TGCAGCGTTGAACCGCTAGGGACAGGTACGCAGTATTTT